The 3 T cell receptor beta chains below come from one sample, sequenced in a study of shared clonotypes between healthy human individuals (dated by TCRdb to between 2020 and 2021). Libraries were constructed by the immunoSEQ multiplex PCR assay. Here the immuneACCESS table is served through TCRdb, limited to in-frame sequences with V and J called. Missing clones are a known gap in these copies; in checked studies unresolved V genes cover under half, and the rest lacks a known reason. Across this sample there are some 2 million clones, with 85% to 95% seen only once. The ten top clones hold 0.1% to 0.15% of the sample. The material sequenced was naive CD4+ T cells sorted from blood. This sample's cell subset or site label indicates: CD45RA+ positively selected. These receptor sequences come from a man between 18 and 35 years old in good health.

The chain uses TRBV30 and TRBJ2-6; D is perhaps TRBD2 (6 bases). Germline V gene sequence: CDR1 GTSNPN, CDR2 SVGIG (reference sequence). The ends were cut back, 3 bases at V and 0 bases at J, with 15 bases in the middle. This CDR3 spans 17 amino acids. CDR3 DNA sequence: TGTGCCTGGAGCCTCCCGGGACTCCACTCTGGGGCCAACGTCCTGACTTTC. It yields the protein CAWSLPGLHSGANVLTF. Together with reference TRBV30 and TRBJ2-6, the CDR3 gives the full variable domain: SQTIHQWPATLVQPVGSPLSLECTVEGTSNPNLYWYRQAAGRGLQLLFYSVGIGQISSEVPQNLSASRPQDRQFILSSKKLLLSDSGFYLCAWSLPGLHSGANVLTFGAGSRLTVL.

A word on this clone: Relative to the germline gene, one junction end is altered; a read error may explain this. The rearrangement joins TRBV7-2 to TRBJ2-1; D is undetermined. Germline CDR1 is SGHTA and CDR2 is FQGNSA. The CDR3 is 12 amino acids. The CDR3 loop is CASSLYLGSLLF. The DNA for the CDR3 is TGTGCCAGCAGCTTATACTTAGGAAGCCTGCTCTTC.

The rearrangement joins TRBV6-6 to TRBJ2-5, with D possibly TRBD1 on 5 matching bases. The V gene's germline CDR1 is MNHNY and CDR2 SVGAGI (reference sequence). The V end lost 6 bases, the J end lost 1 base, and 9 bases lay between the germline ends. The length of the CDR3 is 13 residues. DNA for the CDR3: TGTGCCAGCAGGCAGGGCGCCCAAGAGACCCAGTACTTC. This codes for CASRQGAQETQYF.